This T cell receptor (beta chain) derives from a study of blood T cell repertoires in COVID-19. Study as a whole: Sources were T cells, B-cell-depleted T cells, or PBMCs; the material itself was cDNA or gDNA.

Only in-frame clones appear in the TCRdb table, and some are missing; sequencing was by immunoSEQ multiplex PCR. The sample contains 300,000 to 350,000 clones, approximately 83% of which appear only once. Sequencing was done on a sample of PBMCs or T cells enriched from blood (not recorded which). The sequence was collected from a woman aged 40-49 years with acute COVID-19.

The CDR3 DNA reads as TGTGCCAGCAGTACCCTAGCGGGAGGGATACTCTCCTACAATGAGCAGTTCTTC. Translated, it gives CASSTLAGGILSYNEQFF. The rearrangement uses TRBV6-2 or TRBV6-3 and TRBJ2-1, with 12 nucleotides matching TRBD2. With 5 bases clipped from V and 0 bases from J, the junction kept 8 bases outside the gene matches. In germline, CDR1 is MNHEY, CDR2 SVGEGT. CDR3 size: 18 residues.